This entry concerns a single T cell receptor beta chain. This specimen comes from a study of OX40 agonist ivuxolimab in advanced cancers. Germline values: CDR1 MDHEN, CDR2 SYDVKM. The CDR3 extends over 14 amino acids. Trimming removed 1 base from V and 2 bases from J, with 9 bases in between. Profiling relied on immunoSEQ multiplex PCR, and the TCRdb table lists in-frame clones only, not all of them. The sample shows some 11,000 clones, roughly 81% of them seen only once. The genes are TRBV28 and TRBJ2-7; either TRBD1 or TRBD2 may supply D (6 bases each). The receptor was derived from an adult with an advanced solid tumor such as melanoma, head and neck, liver or kidney cancer. The sample consisted of CD4+ or CD8+ T cells sorted from blood, taken in a trial of the OX40 agonist ivuxolimab. The CDR3: CASSLFRGPYEQYF. CDR3 nucleotides: TGTGCCAGCAGTTTATTTCGGGGGCCCTACGAGCAGTACTTC.